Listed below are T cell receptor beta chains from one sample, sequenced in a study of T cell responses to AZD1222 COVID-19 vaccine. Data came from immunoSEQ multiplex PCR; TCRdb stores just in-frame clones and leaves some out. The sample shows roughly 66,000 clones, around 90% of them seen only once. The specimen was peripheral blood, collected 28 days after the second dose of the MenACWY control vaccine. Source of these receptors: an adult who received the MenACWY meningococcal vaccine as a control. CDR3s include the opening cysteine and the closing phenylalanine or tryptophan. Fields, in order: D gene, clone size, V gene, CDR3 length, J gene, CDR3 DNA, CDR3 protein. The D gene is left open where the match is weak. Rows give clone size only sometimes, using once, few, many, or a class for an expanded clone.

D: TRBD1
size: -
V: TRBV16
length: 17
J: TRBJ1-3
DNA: TGTGCCAGCAGCCCAAGGGCCAGGGGGACCTCTGGAAACACCATATATTTT
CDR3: CASSPRARGTSGNTIYF

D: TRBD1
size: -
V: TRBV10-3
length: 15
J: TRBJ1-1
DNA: TGTGCCGCCGGACCGGGACAGGGGGCTTGGGCTGAAGCTTTCTTT
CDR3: CAAGPGQGAWAEAFF

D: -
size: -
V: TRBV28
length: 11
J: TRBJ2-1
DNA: TGTGCCAGCAGCTTAAGGACTAAGGAGTTCTTC
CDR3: CASSLRTKEFF

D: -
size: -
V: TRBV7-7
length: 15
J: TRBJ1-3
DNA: TGTGCCAGCAGCTTAGACGGAAGCTCTGGAAACACCATATATTTT
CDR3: CASSLDGSSGNTIYF

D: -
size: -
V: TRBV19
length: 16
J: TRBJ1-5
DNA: TGTGCCAGTAGTATCCGGGAGGTCAGGGGCAATCAGCCCCAGCATTTT
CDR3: CASSIREVRGNQPQHF

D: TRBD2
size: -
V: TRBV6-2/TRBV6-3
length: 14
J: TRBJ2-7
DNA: TGTGCCAGCAGTTTCCTAGCGGGGGGGAGCGAGCAGTACTTC
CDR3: CASSFLAGGSEQYF

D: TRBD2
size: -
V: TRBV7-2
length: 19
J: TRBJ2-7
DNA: TGTGCCAGCAGCTTAGTAGCACTAGCGGGAGGGCCAGAGTCTGAGGAGCAGTACTTC
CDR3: CASSLVALAGGPESEEQYF

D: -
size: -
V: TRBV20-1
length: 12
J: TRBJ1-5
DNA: TGCAGTGCTAGTTCGGGCAATCAGCCCCAGCATTTT
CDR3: CSASSGNQPQHF

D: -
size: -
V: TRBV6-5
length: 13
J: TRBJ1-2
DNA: TGTGCCAGCAGTTGGGGGGGCGCGGGTGGCTACACCTTC
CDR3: CASSWGGAGGYTF

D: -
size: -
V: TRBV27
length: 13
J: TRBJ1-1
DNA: TGTGCCAGCAGCGAGACAGGTGGCACTGAAGCTTTCTTT
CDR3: CASSETGGTEAFF

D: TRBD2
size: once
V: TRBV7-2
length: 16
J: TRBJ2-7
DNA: TGTGCCAGCAGCTTAGGGCGAGCGGGAGGGCCTTCCGAGCAGTACTTC
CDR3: CASSLGRAGGPSEQYF

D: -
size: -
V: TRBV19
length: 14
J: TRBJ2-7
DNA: TGTGCCAGTAGTATAGAGGGAGGCGGCTACGAGCAGTACTTC
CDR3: CASSIEGGGYEQYF

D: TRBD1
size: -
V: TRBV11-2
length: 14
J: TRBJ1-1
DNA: TGTGCCAGCAGTCAGGACAGGGGGAACACTGAAGCTTTCTTT
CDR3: CASSQDRGNTEAFF

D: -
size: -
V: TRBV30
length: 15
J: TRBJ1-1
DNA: TGTGCCTGGAGTGTTGCGGGACACCCGAACACTGAAGCTTTCTTT
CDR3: CAWSVAGHPNTEAFF

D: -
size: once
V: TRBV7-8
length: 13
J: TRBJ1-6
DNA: TGTGCCAGCAGCATGAATCATAATTCACCCCTCCACTTT
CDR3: CASSMNHNSPLHF

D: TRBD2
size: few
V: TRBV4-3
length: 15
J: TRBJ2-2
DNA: TGCGCCAGCAGCCAAGATGCGGGAGTGACCGGGGAGCTGTTTTTT
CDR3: CASSQDAGVTGELFF

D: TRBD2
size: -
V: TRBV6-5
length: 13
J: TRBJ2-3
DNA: TGTGCCAGCAGCCGGGGGGGGCCAGATACGCAGTATTTT
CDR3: CASSRGGPDTQYF